What follows are 4 T cell receptor beta chains derived from one specimen sequenced in a study of T cell repertoires in cytomegalovirus infection. TCRdb called the reads again in MiXCR, with one record for every CDR3 protein. Of some 940,000 distinct CDR3 sequences listed, around 30% are singletons. No antigen has been identified for these receptors. Sequenced here: cultured CD8+ T cells from PBMCs, sampled from culture after CMV antigen stimulation. These receptor sequences come from a human donor in good health (CMV status not recorded). Some clones in this sample may be carry-over from other donors' samples.

This clonotype has only a few counts. The chain is built from TRBV10-3 and TRBJ1-2, with D possibly matching TRBD1 (5 bases). Germline loops: CDR1 ENHRY, CDR2 SYGVKD. V shed 6 bases and J shed 8 bases, with 19 bases lying between them. The CDR3 runs 14 residues. This CDR3 reads CAIRTDLLPYGYTF. In DNA form, the CDR3 reads TGTGCCATCAGGACAGACCTTTTACCATACGGCTACACCTTC.

This clonotype was counted a few times. The V gene is TRBV19, the J gene TRBJ2-6; D may be TRBD1 (5 bases). V lost 7 bases to trimming and J lost 0 bases, with 13 bases between them. Germline V gene lookup returns CDR1 LNHDA and CDR2 SQIVND (reference sequence). CDR3 length: 16 amino acids. The CDR3 spells CASNGLTGSGANVLTF. The CDR3 nucleotides read TGTGCCAGTAATGGGCTTACAGGCTCTGGGGCCAACGTCCTGACTTTC. Full variable domain (rest looked up from reference TRBV19 and TRBJ2-6): DGGITQSPKYLFRKEGQNVTLSCEQNLNHDAMYWYRQDPGQGLRLIYYSQIVNDFQKGDIAEGYSVSREKKESFPLTVTSAQKNPTAFYLCASNGLTGSGANVLTFGAGSRLTVL.

There are many counts of this clonotype. This chain uses TRBV7-2 with TRBJ1-3; no reliable D call. V lost 5 bases, J lost 4 bases, and 18 bases lay in between. The CDR3 extends over 16 amino acids. From germline, CDR1 is SGHTA and CDR2 FQGNSA. CDR3 in DNA: TGTGCCAGCAGCACGGGGTGGGCACAACTCGGAAACACCATATATTTT. Amino acid sequence: CASSTGWAQLGNTIYF. Full variable domain (remainder filled in from reference TRBV7-2 and TRBJ1-3): GAGVSQSPSNKVTEKGKDVELRCDPISGHTALYWYRQSLGQGLEFLIYFQGNSAPDKSGLPSDRFSAERTGGSVSTLTIQRTQQEDSAVYLCASSTGWAQLGNTIYFGEGSWLTVV.

The sample holds many counts of this clonotype. The chain recombines TRBV7-9 with TRBJ1-2; no reliable D call. The CDR3 extends over 18 amino acids. V was clipped by 1 base and J by 9 bases, with 27 bases between them. The germline V gene has CDR1 SEHNR and CDR2 FQNEAQ (reference sequence). The CDR3 sequence: CASSLEGVLSGSYARYTF. In DNA, the CDR3 is TGTGCCAGCAGCTTAGAAGGAGTCTTGTCCGGATCCTATGCCCGCTACACCTTC.